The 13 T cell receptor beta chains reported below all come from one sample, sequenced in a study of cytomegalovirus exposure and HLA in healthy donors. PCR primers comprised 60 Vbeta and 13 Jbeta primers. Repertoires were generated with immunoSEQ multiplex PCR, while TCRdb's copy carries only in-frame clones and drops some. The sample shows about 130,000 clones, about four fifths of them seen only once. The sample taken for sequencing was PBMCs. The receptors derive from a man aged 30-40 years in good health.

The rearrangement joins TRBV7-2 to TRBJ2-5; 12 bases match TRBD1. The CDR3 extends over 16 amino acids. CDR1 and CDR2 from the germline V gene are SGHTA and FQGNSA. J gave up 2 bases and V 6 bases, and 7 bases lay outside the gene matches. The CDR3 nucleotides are TGTGCCAGCAGACATCGGGACAGGGGGCGACAAGAGACCCAGTACTTC. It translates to CASRHRDRGRQETQYF.

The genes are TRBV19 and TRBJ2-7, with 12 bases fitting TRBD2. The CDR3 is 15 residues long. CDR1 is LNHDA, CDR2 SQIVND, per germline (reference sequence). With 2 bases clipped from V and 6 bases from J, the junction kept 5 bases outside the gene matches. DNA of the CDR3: TGTGCCAGTAGTATAATGACTAGCGGGAGCGGCGAGCAGTACTTC. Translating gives CASSIMTSGSGEQYF.

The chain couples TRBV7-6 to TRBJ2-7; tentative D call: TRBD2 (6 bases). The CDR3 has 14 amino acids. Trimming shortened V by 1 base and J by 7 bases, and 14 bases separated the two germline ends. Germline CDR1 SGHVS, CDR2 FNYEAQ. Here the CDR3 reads CASSLGVTEGEQYF. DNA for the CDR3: TGTGCCAGCAGCTTAGGGGTCACGGAGGGGGAGCAGTACTTC.

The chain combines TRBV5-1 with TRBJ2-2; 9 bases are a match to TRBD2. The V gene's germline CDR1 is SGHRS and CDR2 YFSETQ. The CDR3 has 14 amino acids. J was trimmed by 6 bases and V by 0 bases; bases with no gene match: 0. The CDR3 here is CASSLVAGAGELFF. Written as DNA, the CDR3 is TGCGCCAGCAGCTTGGTAGCGGGAGCCGGGGAGCTGTTTTTT.

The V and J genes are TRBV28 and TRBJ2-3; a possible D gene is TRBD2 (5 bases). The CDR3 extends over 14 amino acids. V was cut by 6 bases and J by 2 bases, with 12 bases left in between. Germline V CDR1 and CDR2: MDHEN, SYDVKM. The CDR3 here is CASSPRGPTDTQYF. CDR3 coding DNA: TGTGCCAGCAGCCCCCGGGGTCCCACAGATACGCAGTATTTT.

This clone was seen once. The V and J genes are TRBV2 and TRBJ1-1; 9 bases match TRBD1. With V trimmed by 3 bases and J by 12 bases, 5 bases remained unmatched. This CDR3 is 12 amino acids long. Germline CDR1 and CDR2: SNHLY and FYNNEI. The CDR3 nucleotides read TGTGCCAGCAGTGACCGGGACAGGGAAACTTTCTTT. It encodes CASSDRDRETFF.

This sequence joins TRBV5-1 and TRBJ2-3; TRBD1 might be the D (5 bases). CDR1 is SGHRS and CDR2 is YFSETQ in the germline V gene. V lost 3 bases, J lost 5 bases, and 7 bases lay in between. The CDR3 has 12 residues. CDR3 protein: CASSSQGDTQYF. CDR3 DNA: TGCGCCAGCAGCTCCCAGGGAGATACGCAGTATTTT.

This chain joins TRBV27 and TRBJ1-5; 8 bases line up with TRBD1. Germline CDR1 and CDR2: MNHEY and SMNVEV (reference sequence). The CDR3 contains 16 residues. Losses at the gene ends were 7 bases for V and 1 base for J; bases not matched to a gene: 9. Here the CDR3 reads CASNPAQGASNQPQHF. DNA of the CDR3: TGTGCCAGCAACCCAGCCCAGGGGGCGAGCAATCAGCCCCAGCATTTT.

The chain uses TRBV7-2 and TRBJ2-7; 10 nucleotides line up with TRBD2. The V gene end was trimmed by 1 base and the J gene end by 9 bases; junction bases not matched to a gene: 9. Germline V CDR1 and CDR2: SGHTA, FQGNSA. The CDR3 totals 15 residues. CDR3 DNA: TGTGCCAGCAGCTTAGTGGGGACTAGCGTAGGGGTGCAGTACTTC. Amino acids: CASSLVGTSVGVQYF.

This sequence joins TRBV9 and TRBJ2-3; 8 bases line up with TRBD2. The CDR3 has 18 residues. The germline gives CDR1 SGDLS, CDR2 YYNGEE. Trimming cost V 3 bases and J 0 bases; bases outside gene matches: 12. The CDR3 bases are TGTGCCAGCAGCGGATGGGATGGCAGCGGGAGTAGCACAGATACGCAGTATTTT. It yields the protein CASSGWDGSGSSTDTQYF.

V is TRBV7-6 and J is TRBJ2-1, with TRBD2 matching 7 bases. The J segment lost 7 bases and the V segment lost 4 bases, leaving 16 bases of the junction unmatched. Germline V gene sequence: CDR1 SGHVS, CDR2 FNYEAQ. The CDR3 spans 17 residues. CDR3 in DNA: TGTGCCAGCAGCTCTATTACTGGGGCGGGAGTTTGGAATGAGCAGTTCTTC. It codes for CASSSITGAGVWNEQFF.

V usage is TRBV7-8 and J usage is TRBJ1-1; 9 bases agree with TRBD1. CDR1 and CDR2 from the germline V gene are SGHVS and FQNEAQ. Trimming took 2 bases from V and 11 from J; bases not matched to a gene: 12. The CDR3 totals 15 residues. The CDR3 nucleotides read TGTGCCAGCAGCTTAAGGACAGGGGAGGGTACTAGGGCTTTCTTT. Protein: CASSLRTGEGTRAFF.

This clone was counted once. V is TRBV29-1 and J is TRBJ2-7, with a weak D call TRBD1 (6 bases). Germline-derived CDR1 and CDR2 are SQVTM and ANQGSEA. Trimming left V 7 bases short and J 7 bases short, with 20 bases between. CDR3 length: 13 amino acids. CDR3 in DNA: TGCAGCGCTGCGACTTCAATGACAGGAGAGCAGTACTTC. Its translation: CSAATSMTGEQYF.